This is a list of T cell receptor beta chains from one sample in a study of T cell repertoires in cytomegalovirus infection. MiXCR, run by TCRdb on the reads, gives a single entry per CDR3 protein. The table has some 940,000 distinct CDR3 sequences, more than 25% seen once. These receptors have no identified antigens. The sequencing used cultured CD8+ T cells from PBMCs, collected from culture after CMV antigen stimulation. The receptors were sampled from a human donor in good health (CMV status not recorded). Some clones in this sample may be carry-over from other donors' samples. The CDR3 runs from the conserved cysteine through the conserved F or W. D genes are given only for firm matches. Clone size is stated in some rows and not others, as once, few, many or a class when expanded.

V	length	J	D	size	DNA	CDR3
TRBV28	16	TRBJ1-2	NA	NA	TGTGCCAGCAGTTTTTGGACGGGACACACGGGAAAGGGCTACACCTTC	CASSFWTGHTGKGYTF
TRBV12-5	15	TRBJ1-1	TRBD1	NA	TGTGCTAGTGGTTTGTGGACAGGGGAAGTCACTGAAGCTTTCTTT	CASGLWTGEVTEAFF
TRBV9	15	TRBJ2-1	TRBD1	NA	TGTGCCAGCAGCGCCGGGACAGGGGACTACAATGAGCAGTTCTTC	CASSAGTGDYNEQFF
TRBV7-2	15	TRBJ2-3	TRBD2	many	TGTGCCAGCAGCCCTCTAGCGGTGAACACAGATACGCAGTATTTT	CASSPLAVNTDTQYF
TRBV6-1	17	TRBJ1-1	TRBD1	NA	TGTGCCAGCAGTTACGGATTGAGGACAGGGGGTTTCACTGAAGCTTTCTTT	CASSYGLRTGGFTEAFF
TRBV6-5	16	TRBJ2-1	TRBD2	many	TGTGCCAGCAGTTACGTAGCGGGGGGGCTGTACAATGAGCAGTTCTTC	CASSYVAGGLYNEQFF
TRBV27	13	TRBJ1-2	NA	NA	TGTGCCAGCATGGGCGGAGATTCCTATGGCTACACCTTC	CASMGGDSYGYTF
TRBV6-5	14	TRBJ1-6	NA	NA	TGTGCCAGCAACGACGGTTCATCTAATTCACCCCTCCACTTT	CASNDGSSNSPLHF
TRBV6-6	15	TRBJ2-6	NA	NA	TGTGCCAGCAGTCAGGACGGGTCTGGGGCCAACGTCCTGACTTTC	CASSQDGSGANVLTF
TRBV6-2/TRBV6-3	15	TRBJ1-1	NA	NA	TGTGCCAGCAGTTACTCAAGGGACGGGAACACTGAAGCTTTCTTT	CASSYSRDGNTEAFF
TRBV20-1	12	TRBJ2-1	TRBD1	NA	TGCAGTGCTACGACAGGGCACAATGAGCAGTTCTTC	CSATTGHNEQFF
TRBV27	13	TRBJ2-3	NA	few	TGTGCCAGCAGTTTTTCCCGCACAGATACGCAGTATTTT	CASSFSRTDTQYF
TRBV11-2	14	TRBJ2-3	NA	NA	TGTGCCAGCAGCTTATATCCAGGGACGGATACGCAGTATTTT	CASSLYPGTDTQYF
TRBV19	13	TRBJ1-1	NA	NA	TGTGCCAGTAGTATAAAGGAAGGGGCGGAAGCTTTCTTT	CASSIKEGAEAFF